The TCR beta chain under discussion was sequenced for a study of blood T cell repertoires in COVID-19. The wider study: The cDNA or gDNA used as material had been derived from T cells, B-cell-depleted T cells, or PBMCs.

This table comes from immunoSEQ multiplex PCR, and its TCRdb copy is limited to in-frame clones, with some not included. The sample contains roughly 250,000 clones, 80% to 85% of which appear only once. V shed 5 bases, J shed 2 bases, and the junction held 6 bases outside the gene matches. In germline, CDR1 is SGHTA, CDR2 FQGNSA. The CDR3 runs to 16 residues. Sample: peripheral blood. This chain links TRBV7-2 with TRBJ2-3; 11 nucleotides match TRBD2. This TCR was sampled from a man in his forties or fifties with active or convalescent COVID-19. CDR3 sequence: CASSPGLAEYTDTQYF. CDR3 nucleotides: TGTGCCAGCAGCCCGGGACTAGCGGAATACACAGATACGCAGTATTTT.